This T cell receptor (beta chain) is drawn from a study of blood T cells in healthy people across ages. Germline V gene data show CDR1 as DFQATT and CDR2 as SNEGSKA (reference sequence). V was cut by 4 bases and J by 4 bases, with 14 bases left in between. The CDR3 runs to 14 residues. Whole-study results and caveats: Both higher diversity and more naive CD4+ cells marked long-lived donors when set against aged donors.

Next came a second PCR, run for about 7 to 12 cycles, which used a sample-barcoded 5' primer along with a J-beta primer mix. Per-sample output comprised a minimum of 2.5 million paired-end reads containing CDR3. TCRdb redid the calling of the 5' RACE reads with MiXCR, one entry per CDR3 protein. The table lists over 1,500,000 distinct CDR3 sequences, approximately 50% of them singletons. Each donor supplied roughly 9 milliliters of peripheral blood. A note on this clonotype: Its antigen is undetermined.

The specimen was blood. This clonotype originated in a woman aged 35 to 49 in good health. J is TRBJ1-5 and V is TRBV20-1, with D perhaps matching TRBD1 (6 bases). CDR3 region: CSAKNDRYNQPQHF. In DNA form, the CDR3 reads TGCAGTGCTAAAAATGACAGGTATAATCAGCCCCAGCATTTT.